This passage covers 12 T cell receptor beta chains from one sample sequenced in a study of CXCR3-negative and CXCR3-positive naive CD8 T cells. Via 5' RACE with UMI labels, TRB cDNA libraries were prepared. One entry per CDR3 protein, without DNA, is what TCRdb gives after re-calling the 5' RACE reads. Recorded for this sample: roughly 8,200 distinct CDR3 sequences. Sample: naive CXCR3- CD8+ T cells from blood. Subset meaning: CD45RO-CCR7+CD27+CD95- naive CD8+ T cells lacking CXCR3 (TNR3-). These TCRs come from a human donor in good health. Some clones in this sample may be carry-over from other donors' samples.

V gene TRBV20-1 combines with J gene TRBJ2-7; TCRdb returns TRBD2, unconfirmable since there is no DNA. The length of the CDR3 is 15 residues. Per germline, CDR1 DFQATT and CDR2 SNEGSKA (reference sequence). This CDR3 is CSARDGPSGGDEQYF.

This chain joins TRBV2 and TRBJ2-1; there is no DNA to check the TCRdb D call of TRBD1. Germline values: CDR1 SNHLY, CDR2 FYNNEI. There are 11 residues in the CDR3. This CDR3 is CASPLVSEQFF.

CDR3 amino acids: CASRNGLAGADTQYF. The V call is TRBV5-4, the J call TRBJ2-3; lacking DNA, the TRBD2 call made by TCRdb goes unchecked. The CDR3 extends over 15 amino acids. From germline, CDR1 is SGHNT and CDR2 YYREEE (reference sequence). Looking up the rest from reference TRBV5-4 and TRBJ2-3 gives the full variable domain: ETGVTQSPTHLIKTRGQQVTLRCSSQSGHNTVSWYQQALGQGPQFIFQYYREEENGRGNFPPRFSGLQFPNYSSELNVNALELDDSALYLCASRNGLAGADTQYFGPGTRLTVL.

This clonotype counts as medium-sized by frequency. The rearrangement uses TRBV20-1 and TRBJ2-1. Germline V lookup: CDR1 DFQATT, CDR2 SNEGSKA (reference sequence). CDR3 length: 15 residues. The CDR3 sequence is CSASRFIQSYNEQFF.

The chain couples TRBV6-2 or TRBV6-3 to TRBJ2-7. Per germline, CDR1 MNHEY and CDR2 SVGEGT. This CDR3 contains 12 residues. The CDR3 loop is CASSDESYEQYF.

Judged by frequency, this clonotype is medium-sized. This chain connects TRBV4-1 to TRBJ2-1; TCRdb selects TRBD2, and the lack of DNA leaves this call unchecked. The CDR3 runs 16 residues. Germline V gene lookup returns CDR1 MGHRA and CDR2 YSYEKL. The CDR3 region is CASSRYSGSNANEQFF.

The CDR3 is CASSIVGLHNEQFF. This chain uses TRBV19 with TRBJ2-1; TCRdb names TRBD2, which stays unverified in the absence of DNA. The CDR3 loop spans 14 amino acids. CDR1 is LNHDA, CDR2 SQIVND, per germline (reference sequence).

The rearrangement links TRBV28 to TRBJ2-7. The germline V gene has CDR1 MDHEN and CDR2 SYDVKM. The CDR3 length is 13 residues. The CDR3 loop is CASSPILALEQYF.

By frequency, this clonotype is medium-sized. This chain joins TRBV29-1 and TRBJ2-2; TCRdb designates TRBD1, a call that cannot be tested without DNA. The CDR3 is made up of 13 amino acids. The germline gives CDR1 SQVTM, CDR2 ANQGSEA. The CDR3 reads CSVETGNTGELFF.

The chain uses TRBV14 and TRBJ2-2; lacking DNA, the TRBD1 call made by TCRdb goes unchecked. Germline-derived CDR1 and CDR2 are SGHDN and FVKESK. The CDR3 sequence is 17 residues long. CDR3 region: CASSRYGTGALTGELFF. Using reference TRBV14 and TRBJ2-2 for the parts outside the CDR3, the full variable domain is EAGVTQFPSHSVIEKGQTVTLRCDPISGHDNLYWYRRVMGKEIKFLLHFVKESKQDESGMPNNRFLAERTGGTYSTLKVQPAELEDSGVYFCASSRYGTGALTGELFFGEGSRLTVL.

This clonotype counts as medium-sized by frequency. The chain uses TRBV12-3 or TRBV12-4 and TRBJ1-1. This CDR3 is built from 14 residues. The CDR3 sequence is CASSLGGEVPEAFF.

Frequency places this clonotype as medium-sized. The rearrangement joins TRBV7-9 to TRBJ1-2; checking the TCRdb D call of TRBD1 is not possible without DNA. The germline CDR1 and CDR2 sequences are SEHNR and FQNEAQ (reference sequence). The CDR3 extends over 16 amino acids. The chain's CDR3 is CASSSPGTGAIYGYTF.